This paragraph reports one T cell receptor beta chain. This CDR3 comprises 12 residues. Germline assignment: CDR1 ENHRY and CDR2 SYGVKD. V lost 3 bases and J lost 1, with 4 bases in between. Measured with immunoSEQ multiplex PCR; TCRdb has only the in-frame clones, and not every one. The sample shows about 59,000 clones, over 90% of them seen only once. This specimen comes from a study of T cell changes during pregnancy in multiple sclerosis. The sequence was collected from a female donor with multiple sclerosis, enrolled in a pregnancy study. This chain connects TRBV10-3 to TRBJ2-7; no clear D. The sample here was CD8+ T cells from peripheral blood mononuclear cells, taken in the third trimester of pregnancy. The CDR3 DNA follows: TGTGCCATCAGTGACAGATCCTACGAGCAGTACTTC. Translated, it gives CAISDRSYEQYF.